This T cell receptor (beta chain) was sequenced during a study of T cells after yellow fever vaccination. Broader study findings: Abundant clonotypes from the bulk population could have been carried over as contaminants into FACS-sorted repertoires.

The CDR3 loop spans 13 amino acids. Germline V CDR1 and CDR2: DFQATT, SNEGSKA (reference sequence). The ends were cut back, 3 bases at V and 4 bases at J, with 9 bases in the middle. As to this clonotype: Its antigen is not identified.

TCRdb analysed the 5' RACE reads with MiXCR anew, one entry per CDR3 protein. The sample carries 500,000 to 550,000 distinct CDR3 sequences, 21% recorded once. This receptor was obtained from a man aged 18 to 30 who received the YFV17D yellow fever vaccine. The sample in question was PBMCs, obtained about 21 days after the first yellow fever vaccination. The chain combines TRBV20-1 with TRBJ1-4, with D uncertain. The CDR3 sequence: CSARNGLNEKLFF. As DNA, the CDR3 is TGCAGTGCTAGGAACGGACTTAATGAAAAACTGTTTTTT.